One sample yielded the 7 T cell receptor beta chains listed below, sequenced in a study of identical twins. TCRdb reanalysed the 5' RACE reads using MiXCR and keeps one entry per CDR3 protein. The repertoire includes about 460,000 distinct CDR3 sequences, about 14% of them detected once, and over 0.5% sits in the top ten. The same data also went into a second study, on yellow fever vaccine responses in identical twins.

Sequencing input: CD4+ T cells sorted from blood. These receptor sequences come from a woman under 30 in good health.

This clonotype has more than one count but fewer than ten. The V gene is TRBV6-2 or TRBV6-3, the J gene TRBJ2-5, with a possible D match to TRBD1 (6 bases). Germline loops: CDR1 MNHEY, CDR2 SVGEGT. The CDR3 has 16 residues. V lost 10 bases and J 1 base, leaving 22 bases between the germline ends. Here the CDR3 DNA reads TGTGCCACCATAGGACAGCCGGGACAACTCCAAGAGACCCAGTACTTC. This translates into CATIGQPGQLQETQYF.

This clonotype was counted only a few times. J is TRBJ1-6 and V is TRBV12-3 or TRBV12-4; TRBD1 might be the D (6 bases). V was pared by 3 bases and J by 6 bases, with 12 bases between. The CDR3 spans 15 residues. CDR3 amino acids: CASSLLAGVNSPLHF. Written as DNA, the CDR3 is TGTGCCAGCAGTTTGTTGGCAGGGGTTAATTCACCCCTCCACTTT.

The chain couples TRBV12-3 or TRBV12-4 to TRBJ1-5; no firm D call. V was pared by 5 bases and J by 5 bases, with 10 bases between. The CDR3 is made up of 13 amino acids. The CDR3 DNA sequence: TGTGCCAGCAGTCCCCGTTGGGATCAGCCCCAGCATTTT. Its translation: CASSPRWDQPQHF.

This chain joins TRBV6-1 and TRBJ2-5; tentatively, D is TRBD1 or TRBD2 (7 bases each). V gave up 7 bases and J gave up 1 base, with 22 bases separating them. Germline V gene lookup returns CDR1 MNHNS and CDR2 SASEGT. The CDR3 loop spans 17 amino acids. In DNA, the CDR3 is TGTGCCAGCACCATGGGAGGGGGCGGAGGTCGCCAAGAGACCCAGTACTTC. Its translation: CASTMGGGGGRQETQYF.

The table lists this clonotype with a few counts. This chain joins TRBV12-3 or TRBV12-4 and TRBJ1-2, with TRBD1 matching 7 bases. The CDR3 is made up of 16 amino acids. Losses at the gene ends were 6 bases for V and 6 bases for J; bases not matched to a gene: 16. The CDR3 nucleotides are TGTGCCAGCAGCCCAGGACAGGTGACTATTGGGGATGGCTACACCTTC. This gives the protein CASSPGQVTIGDGYTF.

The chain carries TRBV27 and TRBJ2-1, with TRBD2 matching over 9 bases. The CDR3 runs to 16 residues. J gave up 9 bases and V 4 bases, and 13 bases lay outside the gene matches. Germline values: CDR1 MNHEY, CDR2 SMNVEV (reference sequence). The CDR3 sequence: CASSSYPGTSSGEQFF. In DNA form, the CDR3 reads TGTGCCAGCAGTTCATACCCCGGGACTAGCTCAGGTGAGCAGTTCTTC.

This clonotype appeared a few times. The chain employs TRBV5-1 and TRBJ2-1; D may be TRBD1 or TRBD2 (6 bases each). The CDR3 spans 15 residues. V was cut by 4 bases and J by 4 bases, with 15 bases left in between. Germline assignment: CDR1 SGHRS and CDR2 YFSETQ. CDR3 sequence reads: CASSRDSGQYNEQFF. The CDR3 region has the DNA TGCGCCAGCAGCCGGGACTCGGGACAATACAATGAGCAGTTCTTC.